The clone carrying this T cell receptor (beta chain) came up a few times. Its target is not known. These data come from a study of identical twins. The study, taken as a whole, reports: Model-predicted out-of-frame TCR alpha sharing fell below observed values in monozygotic twins. For zero-insertion analyses, partial confounding could come from invariant MAIT and iNKT cells.

Only healthy Caucasians were enrolled as donors. The CDR3 loop spans 16 amino acids. CDR1 is LGHDT and CDR2 is YNNKEL in the germline V gene (reference sequence). J was trimmed by 8 bases and V by 3 bases; bases with no gene match: 11. TCRdb reprocessed the 5' RACE reads with MiXCR, giving one entry per CDR3 protein. Of 550,000 to 800,000 distinct CDR3 sequences in the sample, roughly 7.2% were seen once. Separately, the same data were catalogued under a study of yellow fever vaccine responses in identical twins.

Sequencing was performed on PBMCs. The chain is built from TRBV3-1 and TRBJ2-1, with 9 nucleotides matching TRBD2. This clonotype was sampled from a woman in her late teens or twenties in good health. In nucleotides, the CDR3 is TGTGCCAGCAGCCAGAGGCGGGAGGGCCTAGGCTATGAGCAGTTCTTC. It codes for CASSQRREGLGYEQFF.